A single sample is the source of the 25 T cell receptor beta chains below, sequenced in a study of T-cell reconstitution after alpha-beta-depleted transplantation in children. Preparing the TCRbeta library involved the use of unique molecular identifiers. TCRdb re-called the PCR reads through MiXCR, storing one row per CDR3 protein. The sample lists around 800,000 distinct CDR3 sequences, less than 20% occurring once. Source: PBMCs, mostly from graft donor cells, taken 360 days after TCRalphabeta/CD19-depleted stem cell transplant. These receptors were obtained from a male patient under 18 who had a stem cell transplant for acute lymphoblastic leukemia, so the T cells may come from the graft donor.

There are many counts of this clonotype. The J gene is TRBJ1-1, the V gene TRBV12-3 or TRBV12-4; no reliable D call. The CDR3 loop spans 16 amino acids. The germline V and J ends were trimmed by 5 bases and 6 bases, with 22 bases remaining between them. The CDR3: CASSAPGWEVVAEAFF. The CDR3, as DNA: TGTGCCAGCAGTGCGCCTGGGTGGGAGGTCGTCGCTGAAGCTTTCTTT.

This clonotype appeared a few times. The chain uses TRBV13 and TRBJ2-7; possible D gene TRBD1, 7 bases. The CDR3 runs to 17 residues. Germline lookup yields CDR1 PRHDT and CDR2 FYEKMQ (reference sequence). V shed 6 bases and J shed 3 bases, with 24 bases lying between them. As DNA, the CDR3 is TGTGCCAGCAGACCACACGACAGGGACTTCCCCCTCTACGAGCAGTACTTC. Translated, it gives CASRPHDRDFPLYEQYF.

This clonotype was counted at least ten times. The chain combines TRBV7-9 with TRBJ2-2, with TRBD2 identical over 7 bases. CDR1 is SEHNR and CDR2 is FQNEAQ in the germline V gene (reference sequence). The CDR3 covers 15 residues. V was clipped by 3 bases and J by 8 bases; unmatched bases: 9. CDR3 amino acids: CASSFAGVTTGELFF. The CDR3 DNA follows: TGTGCCAGCAGCTTTGCGGGAGTGACTACAGGGGAGCTGTTTTTT.

The V call is TRBV15, the J call TRBJ2-2; 7 nucleotides align to TRBD1. V lost 3 bases to trimming and J lost 5 bases; unmatched junction nucleotides: 15. The CDR3 covers 18 residues. CDR1 is LNHNV, CDR2 YYDKDF, per germline (reference sequence). The CDR3 loop is CATSSHRGVGLSTGELFF. For the CDR3, the DNA is TGTGCCACCAGCAGTCACAGGGGTGTCGGTCTCTCGACCGGGGAGCTGTTTTTT.

This clonotype was counted only a few times. The genes are TRBV6-5 and TRBJ2-7; 9 bases are shared with TRBD1. The CDR3 spans 12 residues. The germline gives CDR1 MNHEY, CDR2 SVGAGI. V gave up 5 bases and J gave up 8 bases; unmatched junction bases: 4. The CDR3 nucleotides are TGTGCCAGCAGTGGGGACAGGGTCAAGCAGTACTTC. Its protein product is CASSGDRVKQYF.

This chain joins TRBV28 and TRBJ2-4; 7 bases align to TRBD2. Germline trimming cut 5 bases from V and 6 bases from J; bases unmatched to any gene: 10. CDR1 MDHEN and CDR2 SYDVKM come from the germline V gene. This CDR3 region has 15 residues. The CDR3 region is CASSRWGGEGNIQYF. CDR3 coding DNA: TGTGCCAGCAGTCGGTGGGGAGGGGAGGGAAACATTCAGTACTTC.

A few counts support this clonotype. V and J are TRBV4-2 and TRBJ1-5; 8 nucleotides line up with TRBD1. The germline CDR1 and CDR2 sequences are LGHNA and YNFKEQ. The V segment lost 3 bases and the J segment 6 bases; nucleotides outside the gene matches: 7. CDR3 size: 15 residues. The CDR3 region has the DNA TGTGCCAGCAGCCACGAACAGGGGGTGAGTCAGCCCCAGCATTTT. This codes for CASSHEQGVSQPQHF.

The chain combines TRBV20-1 with TRBJ2-6; 7 bases match TRBD2. CDR3 length equals 20 residues. Germline lookup yields CDR1 DFQATT and CDR2 SNEGSKA (reference sequence). Trimming removed 1 base from V and 1 base from J; junction bases left unmatched: 16. The CDR3 DNA follows: TGCAGTGCTAGAGTTTTGGTTCCGGGACTAAAGAGGTCTGGGGCCAACGTCCTGACTTTC. Translating gives CSARVLVPGLKRSGANVLTF.

In this sample, this clonotype turned up a few times. This chain uses TRBV19 with TRBJ1-5; 10 bases line up with TRBD1. The V gene end was trimmed by 0 bases and the J gene end by 5 bases; junction bases not matched to a gene: 7. This CDR3 comprises 17 residues. Germline V gives CDR1 LNHDA, CDR2 SQIVND (reference sequence). The CDR3 coding sequence is TGTGCCAGTAGTATAGATGCCGGGACAGGGGACGATCAGCCCCAGCATTTT. Residues: CASSIDAGTGDDQPQHF.

This chain joins TRBV29-1 and TRBJ2-1; the match to TRBD2 covers 12 bases. The CDR3 covers 19 residues. J was trimmed by 2 bases and V by 5 bases; bases with no gene match: 16. Germline V gene data show CDR1 as SQVTM and CDR2 as ANQGSEA. The CDR3 nucleotides read TGCAGCGTTCGGGGCCGCTTACTAGCGGGAGGTTCCCCCTACAATGAGCAGTTCTTC. It translates to CSVRGRLLAGGSPYNEQFF.

The chain has TRBV5-1 and TRBJ2-1; 11 bases map to TRBD1. The V gene's germline CDR1 is SGHRS and CDR2 YFSETQ. The junction had 9 bases not matched to a gene; V was cut back by 2 bases and J by 8 bases. The CDR3 is 16 amino acids. CDR3 sequence reads: CASSFGGDRGFYEQFF. The CDR3 coding sequence is TGCGCCAGCAGCTTTGGCGGGGACAGGGGGTTTTATGAGCAGTTCTTC.

The chain joins TRBV3-1 to TRBJ1-1, with D uncertain. The length of the CDR3 is 18 residues. The V and J ends lost 2 bases and 6 bases respectively, with 25 bases between them. Germline V CDR1 and CDR2: LGHDT, YNNKEL (reference sequence). CDR3: CASSQPKGLAGWSAEAFF. The CDR3 DNA follows: TGTGCCAGCAGCCAACCAAAAGGGTTGGCGGGGTGGAGTGCTGAAGCTTTCTTT.

This clonotype was seen more than once but under ten times. The chain links TRBV19 to TRBJ2-1, with D perhaps matching TRBD1 or TRBD2 (7 bases each). Germline V gene lookup returns CDR1 LNHDA and CDR2 SQIVND (reference sequence). The CDR3 has 16 residues. Trimming shortened V by 6 bases and J by 6 bases, and 21 bases separated the two germline ends. The CDR3 DNA sequence: TGTGCCAGTAGCCATCCCCTAGCGGACAGGCTCAATGAGCAGTTCTTC. It yields the protein CASSHPLADRLNEQFF. The variable domain in full, completed from reference TRBV19 and TRBJ2-1, reads DGGITQSPKYLFRKEGQNVTLSCEQNLNHDAMYWYRQDPGQGLRLIYYSQIVNDFQKGDIAEGYSVSREKKESFPLTVTSAQKNPTAFYLCASSHPLADRLNEQFFGPGTRLTVL.

The chain has TRBV12-3 or TRBV12-4 and TRBJ2-7, with 8 bases aligning to TRBD1. The junction had 17 bases not matched to a gene; V was cut back by 4 bases and J by 0 bases. This CDR3 region has 19 residues. CDR3 sequence reads: CASSSLNSLGQVPSYEQYF. In nucleotides, the CDR3 is TGTGCCAGCAGTTCCCTCAACAGCCTGGGACAGGTGCCCTCCTACGAGCAGTACTTC.

The CDR3: CASSQSRVSSLYTEAFF. CDR3 coding DNA: TGCGCCAGCAGCCAAAGCCGGGTGAGCAGCCTCTACACTGAAGCTTTCTTT. V gene TRBV4-1 combines with J gene TRBJ1-1, with D hard to call. Germline CDR1 MGHRA, CDR2 YSYEKL. The CDR3 extends over 17 amino acids. V dropped 2 bases and J dropped 3 bases, with 19 bases sitting between them.

This clonotype was seen a few times. The chain recombines TRBV20-1 with TRBJ1-1; 9 nucleotides align to TRBD1. Germline V gene data show CDR1 as DFQATT and CDR2 as SNEGSKA (reference sequence). This CDR3 spans 13 amino acids. The V segment lost 6 bases and the J segment 6 bases; nucleotides outside the gene matches: 8. The CDR3 sequence: CSARDRVFPEAFF. The CDR3 region has the DNA TGCAGTGCGCGGGACAGGGTCTTCCCTGAAGCTTTCTTT.

This clonotype was found a few times. This chain joins TRBV11-2 and TRBJ2-5, with 9 bases matching TRBD1. This CDR3 contains 15 residues. In germline, CDR1 is SGHAT, CDR2 FQNNGV. V gave up 4 bases and J gave up 5 bases; unmatched junction bases: 8. CDR3 nucleotide sequence: TGTGCCAGCAGCTCTTACAGGGGGCGCTGGGAGACCCAGTACTTC. It specifies CASSSYRGRWETQYF.

This clonotype was seen at least ten times. The rearrangement links TRBV6-5 to TRBJ2-1; D is unresolved. V shed 6 bases and J shed 7 bases, with 10 bases lying between them. CDR1 is MNHEY and CDR2 is SVGAGI in the germline V gene. The CDR3 has 12 amino acids. In nucleotides, the CDR3 is TGTGCCAGCAGACATGCTACGAATGAGCAGTTCTTC. Residues: CASRHATNEQFF.

This clonotype was counted at least ten times. J is TRBJ2-3 and V is TRBV7-9, with 7 bases fitting TRBD1. The ends lost 5 bases at V and 9 bases at J; junction bases unmatched: 17. CDR1 SEHNR and CDR2 FQNEAQ come from the germline V gene (reference sequence). The CDR3 is made up of 16 amino acids. For the CDR3, the DNA is TGTGCCAGCAGCCAGAGACAGGGCGGCGTTGCCCAAACGCAGTATTTT. Translation gives CASSQRQGGVAQTQYF.

This clonotype occurred a few times. The chain employs TRBV5-1 and TRBJ2-5; a possible D gene is TRBD1 (6 bases). The CDR3 sequence is 13 residues long. Per the germline V gene, CDR1 is SGHRS and CDR2 is YFSETQ. V lost 8 bases and J 5 bases, leaving 16 bases between the germline ends. For the CDR3, the DNA is TGCGCCAGTACCACAGGGTTATTTGAGACCCAGTACTTC. Amino acids: CASTTGLFETQYF.

The chain joins TRBV12-3 or TRBV12-4 to TRBJ1-6; D ambiguous. The CDR3 totals 15 residues. V lost 3 bases, J lost 10 bases, and 16 bases lay in between. Written as DNA, the CDR3 is TGTGCCAGCAGTTTCGGGCAGACGATCCTATCACCCCTCCACTTT. The encoded protein is CASSFGQTILSPLHF.

This clonotype was counted many times. The genes are TRBV10-2 and TRBJ2-7, with a weak D call TRBD2 (6 bases). The CDR3 sequence is 15 residues long. CDR1 and CDR2 (germline): WSHSY, SAAADI. The V and J ends lost 4 bases and 2 bases respectively, with 15 bases between them. The DNA of the CDR3 is TGCGCCAGCAGTGGGCTCCGGGACTTCACCTACGAGCAGTACTTC. Protein product: CASSGLRDFTYEQYF.

This clonotype was detected a few times. The genes are TRBV5-1 and TRBJ2-1; 12 bases are shared with TRBD1. CDR3 length: 16 residues. V gave up 0 bases and J gave up 7 bases; unmatched junction bases: 5. From germline, CDR1 is SGHRS and CDR2 YFSETQ. As DNA, the CDR3 is TGCGCCAGCAGCTTGGCCGGGACAGGGGGCTTAAATGAGCAGTTCTTC. Amino acid sequence: CASSLAGTGGLNEQFF.

This clonotype was counted at least ten times. This chain joins TRBV12-3 or TRBV12-4 and TRBJ1-1; unclear D gene. This CDR3 comprises 12 residues. V lost 8 bases and J lost 6, with 13 bases in between. The CDR3 spells CASPSGSSEAFF. Written as DNA, the CDR3 is TGTGCCAGCCCTAGCGGGAGCTCTGAAGCTTTCTTT.

The CDR3 DNA reads as TGTGCCAGCAGCGTAGAAGGACCTGAAGCTTTCTTT. Its protein product is CASSVEGPEAFF. The V call is TRBV9, the J call TRBJ1-1; D remains ambiguous. CDR1 SGDLS and CDR2 YYNGEE come from the germline V gene. The CDR3 loop spans 12 amino acids. V shed 0 bases and J shed 6 bases, with 6 bases lying between them.